This passage covers 8 T cell receptor beta chains from one sample sequenced in a study of lymphopenia after photon versus proton radiotherapy. Assay: immunoSEQ multiplex PCR; the TCRdb copy retains only in-frame clones and omits some. Counted here are 150,000 to 200,000 clones, more than 85% occurring once; the ten biggest clones make up about 4.7%. Sample: peripheral blood, taken from a patient treated with photon-based radiotherapy. The receptors derive from a man aged 50-60 years with gastric cancer.

V is TRBV4-3 and J is TRBJ1-4; 9 bases are shared with TRBD1. This CDR3 contains 14 residues. After removal of 4 bases from V and 6 bases from J, the junction contained 3 bases not matched to a gene. Per germline, CDR1 LGHNA and CDR2 YSLEER. CDR3 in amino acids: CASSRRTGDEKLFF. CDR3 DNA sequence: TGCGCCAGCAGCCGCCGGACAGGGGATGAAAAACTGTTTTTT.

The DNA for the CDR3 is TGTGCCAGCTCACCTGAGGTCGAGGCAACTAATGAAAAACTGTTTTTT. Residues: CASSPEVEATNEKLFF. The chain combines TRBV18 with TRBJ1-4; the D is unclear. The CDR3 is made up of 16 amino acids. V lost 3 bases to trimming and J lost 0 bases, with 11 bases between them. Germline CDR1 and CDR2: KGHSH and LQKENI.

The chain recombines TRBV2 with TRBJ2-5, with TRBD2 matching 11 bases. The CDR3 extends over 14 amino acids. Losses at the gene ends were 8 bases for V and 4 bases for J; bases not matched to a gene: 6. Per the germline V gene, CDR1 is SNHLY and CDR2 is FYNNEI. The CDR3 region is CASEYLAGGETQYF. Written as DNA, the CDR3 is TGTGCCAGCGAGTACCTAGCGGGAGGAGAGACCCAGTACTTC. Supplemented by reference TRBV2 and TRBJ2-5, the full variable domain reads EPEVTQTPSHQVTQMGQEVILRCVPISNHLYFYWYRQILGQKVEFLVSFYNNEISEKSEIFDDQFSVERPDGSNFTLKIRSTKLEDSAMYFCASEYLAGGETQYFGPGTRLLVL.

The rearrangement joins TRBV5-4 to TRBJ2-1; perhaps TRBD1 as D (5 bases). V shed 4 bases and J shed 3 bases, with 8 bases lying between them. This CDR3 has 13 residues. Germline V gene data show CDR1 as SGHNT and CDR2 as YYREEE (reference sequence). The chain's CDR3 is CASSGQSYNEQFF. CDR3 bases: TGTGCCAGCAGCGGACAAAGCTACAATGAGCAGTTCTTC.

This chain links TRBV28 with TRBJ1-1; maybe TRBD1 (6 bases). Between the trimmed V and J ends, which lost 3 bases and 5 bases, there was a span of 13 bases. Germline values: CDR1 MDHEN, CDR2 SYDVKM. The CDR3 is 14 amino acids. The CDR3: CASSFSSTGTEAFF. The CDR3 DNA follows: TGTGCCAGCAGTTTCTCATCCACAGGGACTGAAGCTTTCTTT.

This clone was seen a handful of times. The chain uses TRBV11-2 and TRBJ2-5; a possible D gene is TRBD1 (5 bases). Germline V gene lookup returns CDR1 SGHAT and CDR2 FQNNGV. CDR3 length equals 16 residues. Trimming took off 5 bases at V and 4 bases at J, with 20 bases between the two ends. In nucleotides, the CDR3 is TGTGCCAGCAGCCGCATCCCGCGGCAGGGTCGAGAGACCCAGTACTTC. This sequence encodes CASSRIPRQGRETQYF.

The gene calls are TRBV19 and TRBJ2-1; TRBD2 matches 12 bases. This CDR3 is built from 18 residues. The trim removed 3 bases at V and 0 bases at J, leaving 6 bases unmatched. Germline CDR1 LNHDA, CDR2 SQIVND (reference sequence). The CDR3 sequence: CASSIILAGGSSYNEQFF. CDR3 in DNA: TGTGCCAGTAGTATTATCCTAGCGGGAGGGTCCTCCTACAATGAGCAGTTCTTC. The whole variable domain, filled in from reference TRBV19 and TRBJ2-1, reads DGGITQSPKYLFRKEGQNVTLSCEQNLNHDAMYWYRQDPGQGLRLIYYSQIVNDFQKGDIAEGYSVSREKKESFPLTVTSAQKNPTAFYLCASSIILAGGSSYNEQFFGPGTRLTVL.

There are many counts of this clone. This rearrangement joins TRBV7-9 to TRBJ2-7; the D gene is possibly TRBD2 (6 bases). This CDR3 contains 15 residues. Trimming took off 1 base at V and 6 bases at J, with 16 bases between the two ends. Per the germline V gene, CDR1 is SEHNR and CDR2 is FQNEAQ (reference sequence). The CDR3 spells CASSLGRDWGFEQYF. In DNA form, the CDR3 reads TGTGCCAGCAGCTTAGGGCGGGACTGGGGGTTCGAGCAGTACTTC.